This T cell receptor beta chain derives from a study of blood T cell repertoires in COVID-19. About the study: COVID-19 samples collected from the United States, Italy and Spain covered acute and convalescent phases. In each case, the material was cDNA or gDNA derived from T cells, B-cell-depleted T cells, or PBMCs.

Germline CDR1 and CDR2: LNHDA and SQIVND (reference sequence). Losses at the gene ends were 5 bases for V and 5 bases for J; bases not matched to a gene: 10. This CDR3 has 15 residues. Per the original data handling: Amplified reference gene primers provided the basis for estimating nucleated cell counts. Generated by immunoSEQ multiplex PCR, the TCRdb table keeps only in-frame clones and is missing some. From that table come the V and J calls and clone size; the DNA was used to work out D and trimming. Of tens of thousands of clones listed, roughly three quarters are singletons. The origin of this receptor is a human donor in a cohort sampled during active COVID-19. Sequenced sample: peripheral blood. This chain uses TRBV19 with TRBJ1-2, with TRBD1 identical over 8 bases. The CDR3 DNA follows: TGTGCCAGTAGTGCGGGACAGGCTCTTTCGTATGGCTACACCTTC. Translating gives CASSAGQALSYGYTF.